The rows below give T cell receptor beta chains drawn from one sample of a study of blood T cell repertoires in COVID-19. The data were produced by immunoSEQ multiplex PCR, yet TCRdb's version contains in-frame clones alone and is incomplete. The data hold around 160,000 clones, with around four fifths observed a single time. What was sequenced was peripheral blood. Receptor source: a woman aged 35 to 49 with active or convalescent COVID-19. CDR3s include the opening cysteine and the closing phenylalanine or tryptophan. Each record gives: clone size, J gene, D gene, V gene, CDR3 protein, CDR3 DNA. D genes are given only for firm matches. Rows may omit the clone size; those that give it use once, few, many or a size class.

>few|TRBJ2-4|TRBD1|TRBV7-9
CASSLSRTGTAKEDIQYF
TGTGCCAGCAGCTTATCTCGGACAGGGACCGCGAAAGAGGACATTCAGTACTTC
>NA|TRBJ2-7|TRBD2|TRBV6-1
CASYLAGGTYEQYF
TGTGCCAGCTACCTAGCGGGGGGGACCTACGAGCAGTACTTC
>NA|TRBJ1-1|NA|TRBV29-1
CSVDRDTEAFF
TGCAGCGTTGACAGGGACACTGAAGCTTTCTTT
>NA|TRBJ2-7|NA|TRBV27
CASSSFYEQYF
TGTGCCAGCAGCTCCTTCTACGAGCAGTACTTC
>NA|TRBJ2-5|TRBD2|TRBV9
CASSLLGGVQETQYF
TGTGCCAGCAGCCTCTTGGGAGGGGTTCAAGAGACCCAGTACTTC
>NA|TRBJ1-2|TRBD1|TRBV6-6
CASSYSDRRNYGYTF
TGTGCCAGCAGTTACTCGGACAGGAGAAACTATGGCTACACCTTC
>NA|TRBJ1-6|NA|TRBV5-6
CASSWNRDEYSPLHF
TGTGCCAGCAGCTGGAACAGGGATGAGTACTCACCCCTCCACTTT
>NA|TRBJ1-1|TRBD1|TRBV19
CASSDRGTTEAFF
TGTGCCAGTAGTGACAGGGGCACGACTGAAGCTTTCTTT
>NA|TRBJ1-6|NA|TRBV3-1/TRBV3-2
CASSQDSGGNSPLHF
TGTGCCAGCAGCCAAGATTCAGGTGGGAATTCACCCCTCCACTTT
>NA|TRBJ1-2|NA|TRBV12-3/TRBV12-4
CASSLVGYGYTF
TGTGCCAGCAGTTTGGTCGGTTATGGCTACACCTTC
>NA|TRBJ1-2|NA|TRBV18
CASSNFSNYGYTF
TGTGCCAGCTCAAACTTTTCCAACTATGGCTACACCTTC
>NA|TRBJ2-1|TRBD1|TRBV30
CAWSFGQGVNEQFF
TGTGCCTGGAGTTTCGGACAGGGGGTCAATGAGCAGTTCTTC
>NA|TRBJ2-3|TRBD2|TRBV9
CASSVIAGGVARTDTQYF
TGTGCCAGCAGCGTAATCGCGGGAGGGGTGGCGAGAACAGATACGCAGTATTTT
>NA|TRBJ2-6|TRBD1|TRBV19
CASSILREGDRGNSGANVLTF
TGTGCCAGTAGTATCCTTCGGGAGGGGGACAGGGGAAACTCTGGGGCCAACGTCCTGACTTTC
>NA|TRBJ1-1|TRBD1|TRBV10-3
CAIRTDRGIREAFF
TGTGCCATCAGGACGGACAGGGGGATCCGTGAAGCTTTCTTT
>few|TRBJ1-5|NA|TRBV7-9
CASSLAGSESNQPQHF
TGTGCCAGCAGCTTGGCCGGGAGCGAAAGCAATCAGCCCCAGCATTTT
>few|TRBJ2-7|NA|TRBV7-9
CASSLAQGAEQYF
TGTGCCAGCAGCTTAGCGCAGGGCGCGGAGCAGTACTTC
>NA|TRBJ1-1|NA|TRBV28
CASSLQGRGTEAFF
TGTGCCAGCAGTCTACAAGGGCGGGGTACTGAAGCTTTCTTT
>NA|TRBJ1-2|NA|TRBV11-2
CASSLDRGTYGYTF
TGTGCCAGCAGCTTAGATAGGGGAACCTATGGCTACACCTTC
>once|TRBJ1-2|NA|TRBV18
CASSPRVGNYGYTF
TGTGCCAGCTCACCACGAGTCGGGAACTATGGCTACACCTTC
>once|TRBJ1-2|NA|TRBV15
CATSRAGYDGYTF
TGTGCCACCAGCAGAGCAGGGTACGATGGCTACACCTTC
>NA|TRBJ2-7|NA|TRBV5-1
CASSSGLYEQYF
TGCGCCAGCAGCTCCGGACTTTACGAGCAGTACTTC
>NA|TRBJ1-2|NA|TRBV18
CASSPQAGGDYGYTF
TGTGCCAGCTCACCCCAGGCAGGAGGGGACTATGGCTACACCTTC
>NA|TRBJ1-3|NA|TRBV7-2
CASSLGGRVGNTIYF
TGTGCCAGCAGCTTGGGGGGAAGGGTTGGAAACACCATATATTTT
>NA|TRBJ2-7|NA|TRBV21-1
CASSNAYRGIAYEQYF
TGTGCCAGCAGCAATGCCTACAGGGGAATAGCCTACGAGCAGTACTTC
>NA|TRBJ1-5|NA|TRBV6-5
CASNAGQSNQPQHF
TGTGCCAGCAATGCGGGGCAGAGTAATCAGCCCCAGCATTTT
>NA|TRBJ1-1|NA|TRBV10-3
CAISAPLEGRTEAFF
TGTGCCATCAGTGCCCCCTTGGAGGGTCGGACTGAAGCTTTCTTT
>once|TRBJ2-1|TRBD2|TRBV5-1
CASRGLAGSYNEQFF
TGCGCCAGCAGGGGCCTAGCGGGGTCTTACAATGAGCAGTTCTTC